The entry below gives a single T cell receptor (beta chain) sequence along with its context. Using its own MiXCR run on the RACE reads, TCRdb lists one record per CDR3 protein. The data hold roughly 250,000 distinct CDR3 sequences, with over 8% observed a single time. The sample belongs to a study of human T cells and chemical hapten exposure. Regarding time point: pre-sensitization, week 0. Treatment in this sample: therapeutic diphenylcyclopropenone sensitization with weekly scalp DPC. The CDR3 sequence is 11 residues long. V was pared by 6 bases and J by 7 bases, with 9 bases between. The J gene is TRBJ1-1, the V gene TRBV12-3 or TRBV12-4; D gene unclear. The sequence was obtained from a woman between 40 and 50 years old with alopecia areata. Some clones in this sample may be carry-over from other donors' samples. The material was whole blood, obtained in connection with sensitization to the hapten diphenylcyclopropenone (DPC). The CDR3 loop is CASSINHEAFF. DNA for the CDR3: TGTGCCAGCAGCATTAACCATGAAGCTTTCTTT.